This entry lists 9 T cell receptor beta chains sequenced from one sample in a study of post-analysis software for immune sequencing data. Study-wide results and limits: In patients, four to six TRBV segments were more frequent than in controls, with TRBV5-6, TRBV5-1 and TRBV20-1 among them.

Unique molecular identifiers featured in each of the TCR beta cDNA libraries. TCRdb used MiXCR to reprocess the PCR reads, holding one entry per CDR3 protein. The sample lists about 400,000 distinct CDR3 sequences, about a third occurring once. Their antigens remain unidentified. Sample: blood. The receptor source for this set is a girl aged 5-17 years with multiple sclerosis.

This clonotype occurred a few times. This chain links TRBV5-1 with TRBJ2-3, with 9 positions matching TRBD1. With 0 bases clipped from V and 6 bases from J, the junction kept 5 bases outside the gene matches. The CDR3 loop spans 15 amino acids. Germline loops: CDR1 SGHRS, CDR2 YFSETQ. The CDR3 DNA follows: TGCGCCAGCAGCTTGGCCCTACAGGGGGCGGATACGCAGTATTTT. As protein: CASSLALQGADTQYF.

This clonotype occurred a few times. V gene TRBV7-2 combines with J gene TRBJ2-5, with a tentative D call TRBD2 (5 bases). The last part of the DNA fits TRBJ2-7 better; the J call may be wrong. Looked up from germline, CDR1 is SGHTA and CDR2 is FQGNSA. This CDR3 spans 13 amino acids. CDR3 sequence reads: CASSTQGSYEQYF. Here the CDR3 DNA reads TGTGCCAGCAGCACTCAAGGGAGCTACGAGCAGTACTTC.

This clonotype occurred a few times. The chain uses TRBV4-1 and TRBJ2-3, with D perhaps given as TRBD1 or TRBD2 (5 bases each). The CDR3 consists of 13 residues. Between the trimmed V and J ends, which lost 4 bases and 6 bases, there was a span of 11 bases. Germline values: CDR1 MGHRA, CDR2 YSYEKL. In DNA form, the CDR3 reads TGCGCCAGCAGCCCACCCAGGGAGGATACGCAGTATTTT. It is translated as CASSPPREDTQYF.

This clonotype turned up a few times. Here the CDR3 DNA reads TGCGCCAGCAGCCCTGGACAGGGAACTAATGAAAAACTGTTTTTT. The encoded protein is CASSPGQGTNEKLFF. The rearrangement joins TRBV4-1 to TRBJ1-4; TRBD1 aligns across 8 bases. Losses at the gene ends were 4 bases for V and 1 base for J; bases not matched to a gene: 2. The length of the CDR3 is 15 residues. Germline CDR1 MGHRA, CDR2 YSYEKL.

This chain connects TRBV3-1 to TRBJ1-2; 12 bases are shared with TRBD1. Unmatched junction bases numbered 10, after V lost 5 bases and J lost 9 bases. This CDR3 comprises 15 residues. The germline gives CDR1 LGHDT, CDR2 YNNKEL (reference sequence). The DNA of the CDR3 is TGTGCCAGCAGCTTTCTTCCGGGACAGGGGGCGAGCTACACCTTC. Translating it yields CASSFLPGQGASYTF.

The chain carries TRBV5-1 and TRBJ2-7; D tentatively reads TRBD1 or TRBD2 (5 bases each). Between the trimmed V and J ends, which lost 0 bases and 6 bases, there was a span of 16 bases. The CDR3 extends over 15 amino acids. Germline V gives CDR1 SGHRS, CDR2 YFSETQ. CDR3 sequence (DNA): TGCGCCAGCAGCTTGGCCGGGGCAGGGAACGGCGAGCAGTACTTC. Its translation is CASSLAGAGNGEQYF. The full variable domain, in which reference TRBV5-1 and TRBJ2-7 provide the parts outside the CDR3, is KAGVTQTPRYLIKTRGQQVTLSCSPISGHRSVSWYQQTPGQGLQFLFEYFSETQRNKGNFPGRFSGRQFSNSRSEMNVSTLELGDSALYLCASSLAGAGNGEQYFGPGTRLTVT.

The J gene is TRBJ1-1, the V gene TRBV3-1; D is perhaps TRBD1 (6 bases). Germline V gene lookup returns CDR1 LGHDT and CDR2 YNNKEL (reference sequence). This CDR3 has 18 residues. V was clipped by 0 bases and J by 1 base, with 18 bases between them. The CDR3 loop is CASSQDPRGDPPNTEAFF. The CDR3 nucleotides read TGTGCCAGCAGCCAAGATCCGAGGGGGGATCCTCCGAACACTGAAGCTTTCTTT.

Remarks on this clonotype: One end of the junction varies from germline; a read error may be responsible. V gene TRBV4-1 combines with J gene TRBJ2-5; 10 bases fit TRBD1. The J call is in doubt because the DNA end fits TRBJ2-7 better. The CDR3 is 16 amino acids. Germline V gives CDR1 MGHRA, CDR2 YSYEKL. The CDR3 loop reads CTSSQGGQGLSCEQYF. Here the CDR3 DNA reads TGCACCAGCAGCCAAGGGGGACAGGGGCTGTCCTGCGAGCAGTACTTC.

This clonotype has more than one count but fewer than ten. The gene calls are TRBV12-3 or TRBV12-4 and TRBJ1-2; no firm D call. The V and J ends lost 6 bases and 7 bases respectively, with 12 bases between them. The CDR3 is 12 amino acids. CDR3 nucleotide sequence: TGTGCCAGCAGAGCGAGGACGAGTGGCTACACCTTC. It specifies CASRARTSGYTF.